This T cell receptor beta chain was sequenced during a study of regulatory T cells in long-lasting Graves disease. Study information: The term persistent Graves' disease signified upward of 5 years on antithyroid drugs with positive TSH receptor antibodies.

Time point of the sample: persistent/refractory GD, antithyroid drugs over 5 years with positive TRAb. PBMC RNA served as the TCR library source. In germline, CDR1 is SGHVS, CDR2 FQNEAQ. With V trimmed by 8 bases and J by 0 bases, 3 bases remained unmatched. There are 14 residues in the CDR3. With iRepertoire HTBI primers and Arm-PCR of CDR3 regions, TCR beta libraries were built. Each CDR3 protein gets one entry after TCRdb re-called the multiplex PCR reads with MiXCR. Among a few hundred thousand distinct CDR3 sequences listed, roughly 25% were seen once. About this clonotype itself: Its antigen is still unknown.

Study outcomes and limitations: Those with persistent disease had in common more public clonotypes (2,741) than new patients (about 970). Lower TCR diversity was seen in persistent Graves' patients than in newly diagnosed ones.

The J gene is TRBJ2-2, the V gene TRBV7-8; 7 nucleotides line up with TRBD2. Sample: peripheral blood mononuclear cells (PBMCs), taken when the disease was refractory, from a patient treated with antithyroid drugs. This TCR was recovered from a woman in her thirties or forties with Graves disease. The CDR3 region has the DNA TGTGCCAGCTTCCGGGGGGCGAACACCGGGGAGCTGTTTTTT. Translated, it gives CASFRGANTGELFF.